The clone carrying this T cell receptor (beta chain) appeared once. Clones were sequenced by immunoSEQ multiplex PCR, and TCRdb holds only the in-frame ones, with some missing. The top ten clones hold about 2.3% of a sample with 100,000 to 150,000 clones, 80% to 95% of them seen once. This sample is drawn from a study of control samples from healthy donors and cancer patients. V lost 0 bases and J lost 1, with 5 bases in between. The CDR3 runs 14 residues. Per the germline V gene, CDR1 is MRHNA and CDR2 is SNTAGT. The material sequenced was blood. The sequence was obtained from a man aged 35 to 55 in good health. V gene TRBV6-4 combines with J gene TRBJ2-3; D is ambiguous. The CDR3: CASSDSQGTDTQYF. The CDR3 DNA sequence: TGTGCCAGCAGTGACTCGCAGGGCACAGATACGCAGTATTTT.